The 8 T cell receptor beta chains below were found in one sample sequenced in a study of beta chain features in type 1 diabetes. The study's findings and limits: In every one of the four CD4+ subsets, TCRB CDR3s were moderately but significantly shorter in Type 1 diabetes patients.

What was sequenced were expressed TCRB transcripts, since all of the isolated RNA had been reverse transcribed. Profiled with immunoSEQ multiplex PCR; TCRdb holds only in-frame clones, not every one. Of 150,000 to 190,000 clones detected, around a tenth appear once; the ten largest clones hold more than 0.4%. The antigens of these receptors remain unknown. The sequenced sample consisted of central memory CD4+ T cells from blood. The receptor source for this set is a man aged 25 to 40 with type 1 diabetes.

The CDR3 region has the DNA TGTGCCAGCAGCGCAACTAGCGGGGCGGAAGATACGCAGTATTTT. Translated: CASSATSGAEDTQYF. V gene TRBV4-2 combines with J gene TRBJ2-3; 10 bases fit TRBD2. V shed 5 bases and J 5 bases; nucleotides not matched to a gene: 7. This CDR3 contains 15 residues. Per germline, CDR1 LGHNA and CDR2 YNFKEQ.

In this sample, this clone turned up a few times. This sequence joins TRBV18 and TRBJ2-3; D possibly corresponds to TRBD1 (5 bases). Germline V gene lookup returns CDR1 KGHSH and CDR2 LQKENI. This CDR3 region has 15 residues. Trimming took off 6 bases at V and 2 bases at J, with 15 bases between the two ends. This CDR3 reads CASSLGHPLTDTQYF. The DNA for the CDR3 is TGTGCCAGCTCGTTGGGGCACCCGCTCACAGATACGCAGTATTTT.

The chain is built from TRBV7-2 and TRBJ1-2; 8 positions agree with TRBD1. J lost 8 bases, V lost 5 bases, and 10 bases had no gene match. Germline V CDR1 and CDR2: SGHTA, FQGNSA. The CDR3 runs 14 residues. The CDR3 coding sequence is TGTGCCAGCAGCCTCGGACAGGGTGGCTGGGGCTACACCTTC. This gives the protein CASSLGQGGWGYTF.

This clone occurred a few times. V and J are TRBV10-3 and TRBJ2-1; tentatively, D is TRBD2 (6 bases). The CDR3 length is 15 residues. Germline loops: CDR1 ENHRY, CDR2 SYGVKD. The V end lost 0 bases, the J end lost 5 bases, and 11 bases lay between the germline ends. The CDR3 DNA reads TGTGCCATCAGTGAGTCTGGGAGGTCCAACAATGAGCAGTTCTTC. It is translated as CAISESGRSNNEQFF.

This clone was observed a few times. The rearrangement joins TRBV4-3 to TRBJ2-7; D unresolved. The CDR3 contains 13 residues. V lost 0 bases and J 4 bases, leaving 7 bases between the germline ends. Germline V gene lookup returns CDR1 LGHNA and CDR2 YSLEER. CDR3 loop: CASSQERLYEQYF. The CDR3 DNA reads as TGCGCCAGCAGCCAAGAGCGCTTGTACGAGCAGTACTTC.

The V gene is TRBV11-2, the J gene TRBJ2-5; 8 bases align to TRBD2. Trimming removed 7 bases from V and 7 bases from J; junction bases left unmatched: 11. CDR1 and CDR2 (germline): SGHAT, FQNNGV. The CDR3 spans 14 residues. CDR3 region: CASTATTSATTQYF. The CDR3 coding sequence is TGTGCCAGCACCGCCACGACTAGCGCCACGACCCAGTACTTC.

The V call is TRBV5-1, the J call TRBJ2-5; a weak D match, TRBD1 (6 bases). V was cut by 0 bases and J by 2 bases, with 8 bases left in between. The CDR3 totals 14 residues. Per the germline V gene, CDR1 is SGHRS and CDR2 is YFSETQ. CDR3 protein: CASSLEGTQETQYF. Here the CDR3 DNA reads TGCGCCAGCAGCTTGGAAGGGACACAAGAGACCCAGTACTTC.

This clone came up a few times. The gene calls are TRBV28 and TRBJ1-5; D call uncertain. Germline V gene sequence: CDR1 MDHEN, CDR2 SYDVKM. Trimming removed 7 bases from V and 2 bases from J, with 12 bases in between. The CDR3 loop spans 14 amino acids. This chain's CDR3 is CASIPWEGNQPQHF. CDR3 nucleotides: TGTGCCAGCATCCCGTGGGAGGGCAATCAGCCCCAGCATTTT.